The rows below give T cell receptor beta chains drawn from one sample of a study of Ad26.COV2.S vaccination and SARS-CoV-2 variants. Measured with immunoSEQ multiplex PCR; TCRdb has only the in-frame clones, and not every one. Among some 340,000 clones, around four fifths were seen once, and the ten largest hold under 2.5%. This material consisted of peripheral blood, taken in a trial of Ad26.COV2.S vaccine versus placebo. These receptors all stem from a person between 18 and 59 years old who received the Ad26.COV2.S COVID-19 vaccine or a placebo. Both conserved end residues are part of each CDR3. Fields, in order: V gene, clone size, D gene, CDR3 length, J gene, CDR3 DNA, CDR3 protein. The D gene is left open where the match is weak. Part of the rows lack a size; the others show once, few, many or a class for expanded clones.

v_gene: TRBV6-4
abundance: -
d_gene: -
len: 17
j_gene: TRBJ1-5
CDR3nt: TGTGCCAGCAGGAAAGAGAACAGTGGCGGATGCAATCAGCCCCAGCATTTT
CDR3aa: CASRKENSGGCNQPQHF

v_gene: TRBV6-5
abundance: -
d_gene: -
len: 11
j_gene: TRBJ2-1
CDR3nt: TGTGCCAGCAGGGGGCCCAATGAGCAGTTCTTC
CDR3aa: CASRGPNEQFF

v_gene: TRBV5-1
abundance: few
d_gene: -
len: 14
j_gene: TRBJ1-5
CDR3nt: TGCGCCAGCAGTTGGACCGCGGACGAGCAGCCCCAGCATTTT
CDR3aa: CASSWTADEQPQHF

v_gene: TRBV28
abundance: -
d_gene: -
len: 16
j_gene: TRBJ1-1
CDR3nt: TGTGCCAGCAGTTTCGATGGGGAGATAGTTAACACTGAAGCTTTCTTT
CDR3aa: CASSFDGEIVNTEAFF

v_gene: TRBV4-2
abundance: few
d_gene: TRBD1
len: 17
j_gene: TRBJ1-6
CDR3nt: TGTGCCAGCAGCCAAGCTACAGGGGGCGCAGGTAATTCACCCCTCCACTTT
CDR3aa: CASSQATGGAGNSPLHF

v_gene: TRBV6-5
abundance: -
d_gene: -
len: 15
j_gene: TRBJ2-7
CDR3nt: TGTGCCAGCAGTTCTCAAACCAGGGGTTCCTACGAGCAGTACTTC
CDR3aa: CASSSQTRGSYEQYF

v_gene: TRBV2
abundance: -
d_gene: -
len: 16
j_gene: TRBJ2-7
CDR3nt: TGTGCCAGCAGTGAAGCGGAAGACTCACTCCTGGGCGAGCAGTACTTC
CDR3aa: CASSEAEDSLLGEQYF

v_gene: TRBV11-3
abundance: -
d_gene: -
len: 14
j_gene: TRBJ1-1
CDR3nt: TGTGCCAGCAGCTTAGATCAGGTGAACACTGAAGCTTTCTTT
CDR3aa: CASSLDQVNTEAFF

v_gene: TRBV7-8
abundance: -
d_gene: -
len: 13
j_gene: TRBJ2-7
CDR3nt: TGTGCCAGCAGCCCGGGGACGGGCTACGAGCAGTACTTC
CDR3aa: CASSPGTGYEQYF

v_gene: TRBV5-1
abundance: -
d_gene: TRBD1
len: 15
j_gene: TRBJ1-1
CDR3nt: TGCGCCAGCAGCTTGGGGGGACAGAGCTACACTGAAGCTTTCTTT
CDR3aa: CASSLGGQSYTEAFF

v_gene: TRBV3-1/TRBV3-2
abundance: -
d_gene: -
len: 15
j_gene: TRBJ2-3
CDR3nt: TGTGCCAGCAGCCAAATGGCGGTTCACACAGATACGCAGTATTTT
CDR3aa: CASSQMAVHTDTQYF

v_gene: TRBV7-2
abundance: -
d_gene: TRBD2
len: 15
j_gene: TRBJ2-1
CDR3nt: TGTGCCAGCAGCTCCATAGCGGGGGTAGTTAGTGAGCAGTTCTTC
CDR3aa: CASSSIAGVVSEQFF

v_gene: TRBV5-5
abundance: -
d_gene: -
len: 13
j_gene: TRBJ2-7
CDR3nt: TGTGCCAGCAGTTTAACGTCCGGCTACGAGCAGTACTTC
CDR3aa: CASSLTSGYEQYF

v_gene: TRBV6-6
abundance: -
d_gene: TRBD1
len: 13
j_gene: TRBJ1-5
CDR3nt: TGTGCCAGCAGTTACACAGGGGCTCAGCCCCAGCATTTT
CDR3aa: CASSYTGAQPQHF

v_gene: TRBV6-4
abundance: -
d_gene: TRBD2
len: 14
j_gene: TRBJ2-2
CDR3nt: TGTGCCAGCTCCTTAGCGGGGGAAACCGGGGAGCTGTTTTTT
CDR3aa: CASSLAGETGELFF

v_gene: TRBV7-9
abundance: -
d_gene: TRBD1
len: 14
j_gene: TRBJ1-2
CDR3nt: TGTGCCAGCAGCTCGGGACAGACTAATTATGGCTACACCTTC
CDR3aa: CASSSGQTNYGYTF

v_gene: TRBV5-6
abundance: -
d_gene: TRBD1
len: 18
j_gene: TRBJ2-6
CDR3nt: TGTGCCAGCAGCTTGTTTACAGGGGCTCCCTCTGGGGCCAACGTCCTGACTTTC
CDR3aa: CASSLFTGAPSGANVLTF

v_gene: TRBV6-1
abundance: -
d_gene: TRBD1
len: 15
j_gene: TRBJ2-7
CDR3nt: TGTGCCAGCAGTGAACTGGCAGGGGGCCGCTACGAGCAGTACTTC
CDR3aa: CASSELAGGRYEQYF

v_gene: TRBV10-1
abundance: -
d_gene: -
len: 14
j_gene: TRBJ1-4
CDR3nt: TGCGCCAGCAGGGAGGGTGGTTCGGGTGAAAAACTGTTTTTT
CDR3aa: CASREGGSGEKLFF

v_gene: TRBV12-3/TRBV12-4
abundance: -
d_gene: -
len: 11
j_gene: TRBJ1-2
CDR3nt: TGTGCCAGCAGTTTAGGAAGGGGACGCACCTTC
CDR3aa: CASSLGRGRTF

v_gene: TRBV13
abundance: -
d_gene: TRBD2
len: 16
j_gene: TRBJ2-3
CDR3nt: TGTGCCAGCAGCTCCTCGACTAGCGGGGGCACAGATACGCAGTATTTT
CDR3aa: CASSSSTSGGTDTQYF

v_gene: TRBV5-4
abundance: few
d_gene: TRBD2
len: 15
j_gene: TRBJ2-7
CDR3nt: TGTGCCAGCAGCTTGGACCTGGGGAGGGCCCACGAGCAGTACTTC
CDR3aa: CASSLDLGRAHEQYF

v_gene: TRBV2
abundance: -
d_gene: -
len: 14
j_gene: TRBJ1-3
CDR3nt: TGTGCCAGCAGTGAACAGGGAGGCGGAAACACCATATATTTT
CDR3aa: CASSEQGGGNTIYF

v_gene: TRBV10-3
abundance: -
d_gene: -
len: 13
j_gene: TRBJ1-4
CDR3nt: TGTGCCATCAGTGAGTCGTGGGAAATACAACTGTTTTTT
CDR3aa: CAISESWEIQLFF

v_gene: TRBV5-1
abundance: -
d_gene: TRBD2
len: 16
j_gene: TRBJ2-5
CDR3nt: TGCGCCAGCAGTCTGGCGGGGGGCCTACTCCAAGAGACCCAGTACTTC
CDR3aa: CASSLAGGLLQETQYF

v_gene: TRBV11-2
abundance: -
d_gene: -
len: 14
j_gene: TRBJ2-3
CDR3nt: TGTGCCAGCAGCTTAGATCTGCTCACAGATACGCAGTATTTT
CDR3aa: CASSLDLLTDTQYF

v_gene: TRBV5-1
abundance: -
d_gene: -
len: 14
j_gene: TRBJ1-2
CDR3nt: TGCGCCAGCAGCTTGGCGGGGGATTACTATGGCTACACCTTC
CDR3aa: CASSLAGDYYGYTF

v_gene: TRBV5-1
abundance: once
d_gene: -
len: 13
j_gene: TRBJ2-7
CDR3nt: TGCGCCAGCAGCTACGGACTCAACTACGAGCAGTACTTC
CDR3aa: CASSYGLNYEQYF

v_gene: TRBV4-1
abundance: -
d_gene: -
len: 16
j_gene: TRBJ1-4
CDR3nt: TGCGCCAGCAGCCGTACAATGGGAACACTTAATGAAAAACTGTTTTTT
CDR3aa: CASSRTMGTLNEKLFF

v_gene: TRBV4-1
abundance: -
d_gene: -
len: 13
j_gene: TRBJ2-1
CDR3nt: TGCGCCAGCAGCCGACATGTGGACAATGAGCAGTTCTTC
CDR3aa: CASSRHVDNEQFF

v_gene: TRBV28
abundance: -
d_gene: TRBD2
len: 14
j_gene: TRBJ2-7
CDR3nt: TGTGCCAGCAGTTTAACGGGGGGTTCCTACGAGCAGTACTTC
CDR3aa: CASSLTGGSYEQYF

v_gene: TRBV7-6
abundance: -
d_gene: -
len: 15
j_gene: TRBJ2-2
CDR3nt: TGTGCCAGCAGCCCTACTCGCCTGGACACCGGGGAGCTGTTTTTT
CDR3aa: CASSPTRLDTGELFF

v_gene: TRBV28
abundance: -
d_gene: -
len: 15
j_gene: TRBJ2-7
CDR3nt: TGTGCCAGCAGTTCACCCCCGTGGACCTTATACGAGCAGTACTTC
CDR3aa: CASSSPPWTLYEQYF

v_gene: TRBV7-2
abundance: -
d_gene: -
len: 11
j_gene: TRBJ2-1
CDR3nt: TGTGCCAGCAGCTTCAGGGGTGGGCAGTTCTTC
CDR3aa: CASSFRGGQFF

v_gene: TRBV28
abundance: few
d_gene: -
len: 13
j_gene: TRBJ2-2
CDR3nt: TGTGCCAGCACCAGGTGGAGAACCGGGGAGCTGTTTTTT
CDR3aa: CASTRWRTGELFF

v_gene: TRBV27
abundance: -
d_gene: -
len: 14
j_gene: TRBJ2-2
CDR3nt: TGTGCCAGCAGTCCCTTTCTTAAAACAGAGGAGCTGTTTTTT
CDR3aa: CASSPFLKTEELFF

v_gene: TRBV27
abundance: -
d_gene: TRBD1
len: 14
j_gene: TRBJ2-7
CDR3nt: TGTGCCAGCAGTTTATTGGGACAGGGGACGCGACAGTACTTC
CDR3aa: CASSLLGQGTRQYF

v_gene: TRBV5-1
abundance: -
d_gene: -
len: 14
j_gene: TRBJ1-3
CDR3nt: TGCGCCAGCAGCATCTCAGGGCCTGGAAACACCATATATTTT
CDR3aa: CASSISGPGNTIYF

v_gene: TRBV19
abundance: -
d_gene: TRBD1
len: 18
j_gene: TRBJ1-6
CDR3nt: TGTGCCAGTAGCACAAGAAGCGGACAGGGCTCCTATAATTCACCCCTCCACTTT
CDR3aa: CASSTRSGQGSYNSPLHF

v_gene: TRBV19
abundance: -
d_gene: TRBD1
len: 20
j_gene: TRBJ1-4
CDR3nt: TGTGCCAGTAGTCCCGGTTGGACAGGGGGCGATCTTCGGATTAATGAAAAACTGTTTTTT
CDR3aa: CASSPGWTGGDLRINEKLFF

v_gene: TRBV7-9
abundance: -
d_gene: TRBD1
len: 15
j_gene: TRBJ1-2
CDR3nt: TGTGCCAGCAGCTCGAGACAGGGGCGTGAAAATGGCTACACCTTC
CDR3aa: CASSSRQGRENGYTF